This TCR beta chain was sequenced during a study of CD8+ T cells in alopecia areata. Once RNA had been extracted, it was reverse transcribed into cDNA to act as the sequencing template. Sequencing was performed with immunoSEQ multiplex PCR; in TCRdb, only in-frame clones are kept and a portion is missing. The sample lists approximately 150,000 clones, around 86% occurring once. V lost 1 base and J lost 0; bases outside the gene matches: 2. The CDR3 totals 15 residues. Germline-derived CDR1 and CDR2 are SQVTM and ANQGSEA. The authors sorted CD4+ and CD8+ T cells from PBMCs. A remark on this clone: The antigen is not known.

Findings and caveats of the study: Clonality exceeded that of normal scalp in lesional scalp, most notably in alopecia totalis/universalis.

The sample in question was CD8+ T cells sorted from blood, obtained at week 0. V usage is TRBV29-1 and J usage is TRBJ2-2; 7 bases are shared with TRBD1. The sequence derives from a human donor with alopecia areata. The CDR3 sequence is CSVEGDSTNTGELFF. CDR3 bases: TGCAGCGTTGAAGGGGACAGCACGAACACCGGGGAGCTGTTTTTT.